This T cell receptor (beta chain) was sequenced for a study of neurological immune-mediated disorders. Study observations and caveats: There was no clinical or MRI feature that showed an association with the multiple sclerosis repertoire cluster.

This clonotype was detected only a few times. Antigen: not known. The output of every sequencing run, over 180 million TCR-beta sequences, came from 15-18 subjects. TCRdb re-called the 5' RACE reads with MiXCR, one entry per CDR3 protein. The table includes 130,000 or so distinct CDR3 sequences, roughly 3.2% detected once. CDR3 size: 12 residues. V gave up 3 bases and J gave up 8 bases, with 10 bases separating them. Germline V gene sequence: CDR1 SGHVS, CDR2 FQNEAQ. The receptor was derived from a woman between 25 and 40 years old with multiple sclerosis. V gene TRBV7-8 combines with J gene TRBJ1-1, with D perhaps TRBD1 (5 bases). Material: PBMCs. The CDR3 loop reads CASSFGTPEAFF. The CDR3 nucleotides are TGTGCCAGCAGCTTTGGGACCCCCGAAGCTTTCTTT.